Listed below are T cell receptor beta chains from one sample, sequenced in a study of blood T cell repertoires in COVID-19. Method: immunoSEQ multiplex PCR; TCRdb's copy keeps in-frame clones and lacks some. The profile shows fewer than 200,000 clones, roughly nine tenths of them singletons. The specimen was peripheral blood. The receptors originated from a man between 65 and 79 years old with active or convalescent COVID-19. CDR3s include the opening cysteine and the closing phenylalanine or tryptophan. The D gene is left open where the match is weak. Clone size is given for some rows only: seen once, a few or many times, or a class if the clone is expanded.

J gene | clone size | D gene | V gene | CDR3 protein
TRBJ1-1 | . | . | TRBV2 | CASTAAVNTEAFF
TRBJ2-5 | . | . | TRBV24-1 | CATSDSPVYQETQYF
TRBJ1-1 | once | . | TRBV18 | CASSPKAPSETEAFF
TRBJ1-6 | . | TRBD1 | TRBV2 | CASSRTGRSPLHF
TRBJ2-3 | . | . | TRBV9 | CASSSTRGSRSDTQYF
TRBJ2-1 | . | TRBD2 | TRBV2 | CASSGVGLAGGLDEQFF
TRBJ1-1 | . | . | TRBV5-4 | CASSLVGGANTEAFF
TRBJ2-6 | . | . | TRBV19 | CASSSRRDSGANVLTF
TRBJ1-1 | . | . | TRBV6-5 | CASTALGGTEAFF
TRBJ2-7 | . | TRBD2 | TRBV18 | CASSSWTSGIDEQYF